Each of the 6 T cell receptor beta chains below was sequenced from the same sample in a study of CD8 T cells in Susac syndrome. RNA in amounts of about 0.5 to 1 ug was reverse transcribed with random hexamers. MiXCR, run by TCRdb on the immunoSEQ multiplex PCR reads, gives a single entry per CDR3 protein. The table lists 150,000 to 200,000 distinct CDR3 sequences, 94% of them singletons. Source material: CD4+ T cells from PBMCs. Receptor source: a human donor with multiple sclerosis.

The chain joins TRBV12-3 or TRBV12-4 to TRBJ1-5, with TRBD1 matching 8 bases. The CDR3 spans 14 residues. V was clipped by 3 bases and J by 5 bases; unmatched bases: 3. The DNA of the CDR3 is TGTGCCAGCAGTTTGGGACAGGTCCATCAGCCCCAGCATTTT. It specifies CASSLGQVHQPQHF.

This clonotype was counted a single time. The genes are TRBV5-1 and TRBJ2-6, with 13 bases fitting TRBD2. V gave up 4 bases and J gave up 0 bases; unmatched junction bases: 7. The germline V gene encodes CDR1 SGHRS and CDR2 YFSETQ. This CDR3 comprises 19 residues. In nucleotides, the CDR3 is TGCGCCAGCAGCCGGACTAGCGGGAGAACATCCTCTGGGGCCAACGTCCTGACTTTC. Its protein is CASSRTSGRTSSGANVLTF.

The chain recombines TRBV20-1 with TRBJ2-3; 7 bases match TRBD1. The J segment lost 4 bases and the V segment lost 5 bases, leaving 6 bases of the junction unmatched. The germline V gene has CDR1 DFQATT and CDR2 SNEGSKA (reference sequence). The CDR3 totals 13 residues. This CDR3 reads CSAGDRNSDTQYF. The CDR3 nucleotides are TGCAGTGCTGGGGACAGAAATTCAGATACGCAGTATTTT.

This clonotype was found a few times. Here the CDR3 DNA reads TGTGCCAGCAGCGCTTCAGGGAGAGGTGTCGTCCATGAGCAGTTCTTC. It yields the protein CASSASGRGVVHEQFF. V usage is TRBV9 and J usage is TRBJ2-1; D possibly matches TRBD1 or TRBD2 (5 bases each). This CDR3 has 16 amino acids. V lost 3 bases and J 8 bases, leaving 21 bases between the germline ends. Per the germline V gene, CDR1 is SGDLS and CDR2 is YYNGEE.

This clonotype was counted a few times. The CDR3 DNA reads TGTGCCAGCTCAGTTACGGATACGCAGTATTTT. The encoded protein is CASSVTDTQYF. The V gene is TRBV6-6, the J gene TRBJ2-3; no definite D call. The CDR3 contains 11 residues. Germline CDR1 is MNHNY and CDR2 is SVGAGI (reference sequence). Trimming shortened V by 8 bases and J by 6 bases, and 9 bases separated the two germline ends.

The J gene is TRBJ1-1, the V gene TRBV9; D not resolved. Per germline, CDR1 SGDLS and CDR2 YYNGEE. The CDR3 is 11 amino acids. With 0 bases removed from V and 6 bases from J, the gap between germline ends came to 3 bases. In nucleotides, the CDR3 is TGTGCCAGCAGCGTAGGGTCTGAAGCTTTCTTT. This translates into CASSVGSEAFF. The variable domain in full, completed from reference TRBV9 and TRBJ1-1, reads DSGVTQTPKHLITATGQRVTLRCSPRSGDLSVYWYQQSLDQGLQFLIQYYNGEERAKGNILERFSAQQFPDLHSELNLSSLELGDSALYFCASSVGSEAFFGQGTRLTVV.